The following is a T cell receptor beta chain sequence with its context. TCRdb's table, derived via immunoSEQ multiplex PCR, lists solely in-frame clones and lacks some. In the table there are roughly 2,500,000 clones, approximately 93% of which are singletons. These data belong to a study of shared clonotypes between healthy human individuals. Germline loops: CDR1 MNHNY, CDR2 SVGAGI (reference sequence). V shed 10 bases, J shed 3 bases, and the junction held 8 bases outside the gene matches. The CDR3 is 14 residues long. This TCR derives from a man younger than 30 in good health. Some clones in this sample may be carry-over from other donors' samples. Sequenced: naive CD4+ T cells from PBMCs. Subset of the sample: CD45RA+ positively selected. The chain links TRBV6-6 to TRBJ1-5; TRBD1 agrees at 8 bases. The CDR3 loop is CATRTGSNNQPQHF. In DNA, the CDR3 is TGTGCCACTAGGACAGGGAGTAACAATCAGCCCCAGCATTTT.